The 27 T cell receptor beta chains in this list originate from one sample, sequenced in a study of cytomegalovirus exposure and HLA in healthy donors listed by TCRdb under 2017. The method behind the library was the immunoSEQ multiplex PCR assay. For the multiplex PCR, a mixture combining 60 forward primers for TCR Vbeta segments and 13 reverse primers for TCR Jbeta segments was used. In TCRdb, the immuneACCESS table is reduced to in-frame sequences with V and J assigned. These tables do not hold every clone; where another copy was compared, an unresolved V gene accounts for under half, and the others remain unexplained. This sample gives roughly 200,000 clones in total; about 82% of them show up just once. Jointly, the top ten make up 2.9% of the sample. The sample comprised PBMCs. These receptor sequences come from a man under 40 in good health and CMV-seronegative.

The rearrangement uses TRBV7-8 and TRBJ2-5; maybe TRBD2 (7 bases). The last part of the DNA fits TRBJ2-7 better; the J call may be wrong. Germline loops: CDR1 SGHVS, CDR2 FQNEAQ. The CDR3 has 17 residues. CDR3 nucleotides: TGTGCCAGCAGCTTAGTAGGGCCGGGGGGCTTCTCCTACGAGCAGTACTTC. Its translation is CASSLVGPGGFSYEQYF.

This chain connects TRBV5-5 to TRBJ2-3, with TRBD2 matching over 9 bases. Looked up from germline, CDR1 is SGHKS and CDR2 is YYEKEE (reference sequence). CDR3 length: 14 amino acids. The V and J ends lost 4 bases and 6 bases, in that order; junction bases with no gene match: 6. CDR3 bases: TGTGCCAGCAGCCTTAGCGGGGGCTGGGATACGCAGTATTTT. Its translation: CASSLSGGWDTQYF.

Written as DNA, the CDR3 is TGTGCCAGCAGCTTGGCAGGGGTCGACGAGCAGTACTTC. Translation: CASSLAGVDEQYF. J is TRBJ2-7 and V is TRBV5-4; D is perhaps TRBD1 (6 bases). Germline lookup yields CDR1 SGHNT and CDR2 YYREEE (reference sequence). CDR3 length equals 13 residues. Trimming left V 0 bases short and J 5 bases short, with 9 bases between.

This clone was observed once. Here the CDR3 reads CASTKASFGTDTQYF. For the CDR3, the DNA is TGTGCCAGCACGAAAGCTTCCTTCGGCACAGATACGCAGTATTTT. The rearrangement joins TRBV6-5 to TRBJ2-3; D is uncertain. The V end was cut by 7 bases, the J end by 1 base, with 15 bases between. This CDR3 has 15 residues. Per germline, CDR1 MNHEY and CDR2 SVGAGI.

The rearrangement joins TRBV4-1 to TRBJ2-2, with TRBD1 as a possible D gene (5 bases). Trimming cost V 2 bases and J 6 bases, with 16 bases left between them. The CDR3 length is 16 residues. Germline CDR1 MGHRA, CDR2 YSYEKL. CDR3 amino acids: CASSQSGVQGAGELFF. The CDR3 bases are TGCGCCAGCAGCCAATCCGGTGTTCAGGGTGCCGGGGAGCTGTTTTTT.

The chain recombines TRBV7-2 with TRBJ1-5; D might be TRBD1 (5 bases). The CDR3 sequence is 15 residues long. The germline V gene encodes CDR1 SGHTA and CDR2 FQGNSA. Trimming stripped 5 bases from V and 5 bases from J, with 16 bases between. Written as DNA, the CDR3 is TGTGCCAGCAGCCTTATCTCGGGAGGGGATCAGCCCCAGCATTTT. Residues: CASSLISGGDQPQHF.

This rearrangement joins TRBV5-4 to TRBJ1-2; 7 positions agree with TRBD1. The CDR3 consists of 14 residues. The ends lost 5 bases at V and 3 bases at J; junction bases unmatched: 7. In germline, CDR1 is SGHNT, CDR2 YYREEE (reference sequence). DNA for the CDR3: TGTGCCAGCAGGAAGACAGGGAAAGACTATGGCTACACCTTC. The encoded protein is CASRKTGKDYGYTF.

This chain joins TRBV7-2 and TRBJ2-2; TRBD2 aligns across 7 bases. Germline loops: CDR1 SGHTA, CDR2 FQGNSA. V shed 2 bases, J shed 6 bases, and the junction held 9 bases outside the gene matches. CDR3 length: 16 amino acids. CDR3: CASSLWGGTGSGELFF. CDR3 nucleotide sequence: TGTGCCAGCAGCTTATGGGGGGGAACTGGGTCCGGGGAGCTGTTTTTT.

The CDR3 loop reads CASTLSLSGRTEAFF. CDR3 nucleotide sequence: TGTGCCAGCACCTTGAGTCTTTCAGGGCGCACTGAAGCTTTCTTT. The chain employs TRBV28 and TRBJ1-1; D is perhaps TRBD1 (5 bases). V was clipped by 7 bases and J by 4 bases, with 19 bases between them. The CDR3 loop spans 15 amino acids. Per the germline V gene, CDR1 is MDHEN and CDR2 is SYDVKM.

This rearrangement joins TRBV2 to TRBJ2-5, with 8 bases lining up with TRBD2. The length of the CDR3 is 15 residues. Germline values: CDR1 SNHLY, CDR2 FYNNEI. After removal of 3 bases from V and 5 bases from J, the junction contained 8 bases not matched to a gene. The CDR3 loop is CASSDTSGIKETQYF. The CDR3 DNA reads as TGTGCCAGCAGTGATACTAGCGGTATCAAGGAGACCCAGTACTTC.

The gene calls are TRBV4-2 and TRBJ2-7, with D uncertain. CDR1 LGHNA and CDR2 YNFKEQ come from the germline V gene. The V and J ends lost 2 bases and 4 bases respectively, with 9 bases between them. The CDR3 has 13 amino acids. CDR3 in DNA: TGTGCCAGCAGCCAATTTATTTTATACGAGCAGTACTTC. Its protein is CASSQFILYEQYF.

This clone showed up just a few times. This chain links TRBV14 with TRBJ1-2; 9 positions agree with TRBD1. Germline values: CDR1 SGHDN, CDR2 FVKESK. J lost 9 bases, V lost 4 bases, and 12 bases had no gene match. The CDR3 has 15 amino acids. The CDR3 nucleotides read TGTGCCAGCAGCCCTTCTCTTAGGACAGGGGCAAGCTACACCTTC. Amino acids: CASSPSLRTGASYTF. The entire variable domain, with the rest obtained from reference TRBV14 and TRBJ1-2, is as follows: EAGVTQFPSHSVIEKGQTVTLRCDPISGHDNLYWYRRVMGKEIKFLLHFVKESKQDESGMPNNRFLAERTGGTYSTLKVQPAELEDSGVYFCASSPSLRTGASYTFGSGTRLTVV.

This clone was picked up a small number of times. This sequence joins TRBV7-8 and TRBJ2-5; perhaps TRBD1 as D (6 bases). Germline lookup yields CDR1 SGHVS and CDR2 FQNEAQ. V dropped 3 bases and J dropped 1 base, with 9 bases sitting between them. This CDR3 is built from 14 residues. CDR3 sequence reads: CASSFRGSQETQYF. The CDR3 DNA is TGTGCCAGCAGCTTTAGGGGGTCCCAAGAGACCCAGTACTTC.

The V call is TRBV7-9, the J call TRBJ1-1; TRBD1 might be the D (5 bases). With 2 bases removed from V and 2 bases from J, the gap between germline ends came to 15 bases. This CDR3 is 16 amino acids long. Per the germline V gene, CDR1 is SEHNR and CDR2 is FQNEAQ (reference sequence). CDR3 nucleotides: TGTGCCAGCAGCTTACGAGGTAGCAGGGTAAACACTGAAGCTTTCTTT. Protein: CASSLRGSRVNTEAFF.

The chain couples TRBV5-1 to TRBJ1-2; 7 nucleotides line up with TRBD1. Trimming cost V 4 bases and J 1 base; bases outside gene matches: 4. Per germline, CDR1 SGHRS and CDR2 YFSETQ. There are 14 residues in the CDR3. The CDR3 reads CASSPGQFNYGYTF. The CDR3 bases are TGCGCCAGCAGCCCGGGACAGTTTAACTATGGCTACACCTTC.

The genes are TRBV4-2 and TRBJ1-2; TRBD1 is a possible D gene (5 bases). V was clipped by 3 bases and J by 0 bases, with 8 bases between them. CDR1 is LGHNA, CDR2 YNFKEQ, per germline. This CDR3 is 14 amino acids long. CDR3 region: CASSQETANYGYTF. The CDR3, as DNA: TGTGCCAGCAGCCAGGAGACAGCTAACTATGGCTACACCTTC.

The gene calls are TRBV28 and TRBJ2-7; D is unclear. This CDR3 spans 18 amino acids. The germline CDR1 and CDR2 sequences are MDHEN and SYDVKM. V gave up 6 bases and J gave up 3 bases, with 27 bases separating them. The CDR3 loop is CASSSNPLVNFYDYEQYF. The CDR3 DNA reads TGTGCCAGCAGCTCCAATCCGCTAGTTAACTTTTATGACTACGAGCAGTACTTC.

This chain connects TRBV28 to TRBJ1-1; 7 nucleotides agree with TRBD1. Germline-derived CDR1 and CDR2 are MDHEN and SYDVKM. With 3 bases clipped from V and 8 bases from J, the junction kept 6 bases outside the gene matches. CDR3 length: 13 amino acids. The DNA of the CDR3 is TGTGCCAGCAGTTTTGGACAGGCTAGAGAAGCTTTCTTT. Translated, it gives CASSFGQAREAFF.

The chain joins TRBV6-4 to TRBJ1-6; D unresolved. V dropped 4 bases and J dropped 9 bases, with 10 bases sitting between them. Germline CDR1 MRHNA, CDR2 SNTAGT. The CDR3 contains 13 residues. For the CDR3, the DNA is TGTGCCAGCAGTGTTATAGAGGGTTCACCCCTCCACTTT. It encodes CASSVIEGSPLHF.

The chain recombines TRBV6-5 with TRBJ1-2; D remains ambiguous. In germline, CDR1 is MNHEY, CDR2 SVGAGI. Trimming shortened V by 7 bases and J by 4 bases, and 13 bases separated the two germline ends. This CDR3 is 13 amino acids long. The CDR3, as DNA: TGTGCCAGCACCGTCGGACTGTTCTATGGCTACACCTTC. It encodes CASTVGLFYGYTF.

This sequence joins TRBV6-6 and TRBJ2-3, with 10 bases aligning to TRBD2. CDR1 MNHNY and CDR2 SVGAGI come from the germline V gene (reference sequence). V was pared by 5 bases and J by 4 bases, with 6 bases of the junction left unmatched. There are 15 residues in the CDR3. The CDR3 protein is CASSPQRGGPDTQYF. The CDR3 bases are TGTGCCAGCAGTCCTCAGCGGGGGGGCCCAGATACGCAGTATTTT.

The chain recombines TRBV6-8 with TRBJ2-1, with TRBD1 matching 10 bases. Germline assignment: CDR1 MNHGY and CDR2 SAAAGT. The CDR3 is 17 residues long. J lost 4 bases, V lost 6 bases, and 12 bases had no gene match. CDR3 sequence reads: CASRPRAGTGVYNEQFF. CDR3 in DNA: TGTGCCAGCAGGCCCCGCGCGGGGACAGGGGTTTACAATGAGCAGTTCTTC.

The chain is built from TRBV4-1 and TRBJ2-5; D remains unclear. The length of the CDR3 is 15 residues. Trimming stripped 2 bases from V and 4 bases from J, with 14 bases between. Germline V gives CDR1 MGHRA, CDR2 YSYEKL. CDR3 sequence reads: CASSQLHVMAETQYF. Here the CDR3 DNA reads TGCGCCAGCAGCCAATTACACGTGATGGCAGAGACCCAGTACTTC.

V usage is TRBV6-5 and J usage is TRBJ2-1, with 7 nucleotides matching TRBD1. In germline, CDR1 is MNHEY, CDR2 SVGAGI. The J segment lost 8 bases and the V segment lost 4 bases, leaving 14 bases of the junction unmatched. This CDR3 has 16 residues. This chain's CDR3 is CASSSYPGGFNYEQFF. Here the CDR3 DNA reads TGTGCCAGCAGTTCCTACCCAGGGGGTTTCAATTATGAGCAGTTCTTC.

For the CDR3, the DNA is TGTGCCAGCAGCCTTCTTCAGGGGGATACGCAGTATTTT. Amino acid sequence: CASSLLQGDTQYF. The chain recombines TRBV7-9 with TRBJ2-3; maybe TRBD1 (6 bases). From germline, CDR1 is SEHNR and CDR2 FQNEAQ (reference sequence). Trimming stripped 5 bases from V and 6 bases from J, with 12 bases between. This CDR3 is built from 13 residues.

This clone turned up a few times. The J gene is TRBJ1-2, the V gene TRBV4-3; a weak D match, TRBD1 (5 bases). CDR3 length: 17 residues. Trimming removed 0 bases from V and 3 bases from J, with 17 bases in between. Germline assignment: CDR1 LGHNA and CDR2 YSLEER. This CDR3 reads CASSQDRGTSGDYGYTF. CDR3 nucleotide sequence: TGCGCCAGCAGCCAAGATCGGGGGACCTCAGGAGACTATGGCTACACCTTC.

The rearrangement uses TRBV7-6 and TRBJ2-1; 12 bases are a match to TRBD2. Germline V gives CDR1 SGHVS, CDR2 FNYEAQ. J gave up 7 bases and V 1 base, and 8 bases lay outside the gene matches. This CDR3 comprises 17 residues. This CDR3 is CASSLGWLAGGLNEQFF. For the CDR3, the DNA is TGTGCCAGCAGCTTAGGTTGGCTAGCGGGGGGGCTTAATGAGCAGTTCTTC.